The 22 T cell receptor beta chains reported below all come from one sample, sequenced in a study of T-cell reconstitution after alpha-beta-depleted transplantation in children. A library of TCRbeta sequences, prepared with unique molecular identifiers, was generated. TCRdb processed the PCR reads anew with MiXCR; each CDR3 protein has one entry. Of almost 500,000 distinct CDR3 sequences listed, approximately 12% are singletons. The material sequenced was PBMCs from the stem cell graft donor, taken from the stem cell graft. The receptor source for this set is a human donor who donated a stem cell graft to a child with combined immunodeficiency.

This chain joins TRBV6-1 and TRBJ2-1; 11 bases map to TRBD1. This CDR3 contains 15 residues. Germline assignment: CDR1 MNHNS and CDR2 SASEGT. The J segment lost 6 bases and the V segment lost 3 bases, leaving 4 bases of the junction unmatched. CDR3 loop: CASSDRDRGSNEQFF. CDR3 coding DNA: TGTGCCAGCAGTGATCGGGACAGGGGGTCCAATGAGCAGTTCTTC.

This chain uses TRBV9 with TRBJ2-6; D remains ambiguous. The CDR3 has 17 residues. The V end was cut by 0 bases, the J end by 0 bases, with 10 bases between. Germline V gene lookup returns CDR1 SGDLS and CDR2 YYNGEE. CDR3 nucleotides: TGTGCCAGCAGCGTAGCATTCCTTATCTCTGGGGCCAACGTCCTGACTTTC. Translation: CASSVAFLISGANVLTF. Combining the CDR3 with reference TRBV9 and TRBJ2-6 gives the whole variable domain DSGVTQTPKHLITATGQRVTLRCSPRSGDLSVYWYQQSLDQGLQFLIQYYNGEERAKGNILERFSAQQFPDLHSELNLSSLELGDSALYFCASSVAFLISGANVLTFGAGSRLTVL.

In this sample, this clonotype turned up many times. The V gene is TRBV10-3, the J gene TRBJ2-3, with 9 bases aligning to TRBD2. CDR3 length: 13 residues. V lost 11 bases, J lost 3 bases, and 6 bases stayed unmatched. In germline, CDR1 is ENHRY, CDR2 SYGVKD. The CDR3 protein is CALQRGETDTQYF. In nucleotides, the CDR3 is TGTGCCCTCCAGCGGGGGGAAACAGATACGCAGTATTTT.

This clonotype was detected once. The CDR3 reads CASRAAGEAYEQYF. The CDR3 coding sequence is TGTGCCAGTCGAGCGGCGGGGGAGGCCTACGAGCAGTACTTC. The rearrangement uses TRBV19 and TRBJ2-7, with 7 bases lining up with TRBD2. Germline V gene data show CDR1 as LNHDA and CDR2 as SQIVND (reference sequence). With V trimmed by 8 bases and J by 2 bases, 9 bases remained unmatched. This CDR3 contains 14 residues.

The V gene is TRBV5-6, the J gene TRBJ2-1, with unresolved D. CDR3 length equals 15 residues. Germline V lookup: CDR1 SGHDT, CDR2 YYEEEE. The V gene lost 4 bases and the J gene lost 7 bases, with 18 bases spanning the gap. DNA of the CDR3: TGTGCCAGCAGCCCGTTCAGGAGTCCTTGGAATGAGCAGTTCTTC. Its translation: CASSPFRSPWNEQFF.

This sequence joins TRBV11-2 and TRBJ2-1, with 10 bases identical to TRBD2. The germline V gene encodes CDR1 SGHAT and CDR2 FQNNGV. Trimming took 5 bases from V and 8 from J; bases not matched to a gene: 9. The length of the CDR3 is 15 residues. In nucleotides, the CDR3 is TGTGCCAGCAGCCCCTACCTAGCGGGGGCGTATGAGCAGTTCTTC. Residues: CASSPYLAGAYEQFF.

The CDR3 DNA sequence: TGTGCCAGCACTCCGGGGGGGCAAGAGACCCAGTACTTC. Residues: CASTPGGQETQYF. The chain is built from TRBV6-1 and TRBJ2-5; the match to TRBD2 covers 8 bases. After removal of 7 bases from V and 2 bases from J, the junction contained 3 bases not matched to a gene. The CDR3 covers 13 residues. CDR1 is MNHNS and CDR2 is SASEGT in the germline V gene.

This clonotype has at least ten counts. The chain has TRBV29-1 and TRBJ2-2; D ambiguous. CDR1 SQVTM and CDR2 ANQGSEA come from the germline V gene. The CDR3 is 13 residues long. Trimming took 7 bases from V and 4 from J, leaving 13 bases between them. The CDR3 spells CSATTLFTGELFF. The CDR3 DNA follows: TGCAGCGCGACAACCTTATTCACCGGGGAGCTGTTTTTT.

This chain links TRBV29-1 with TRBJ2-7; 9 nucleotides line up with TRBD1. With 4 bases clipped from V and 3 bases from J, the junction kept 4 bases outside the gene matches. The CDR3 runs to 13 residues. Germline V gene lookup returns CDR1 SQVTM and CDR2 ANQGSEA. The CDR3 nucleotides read TGCAGCGTTGTCCCGACAGGGGGCTACGAGCAGTACTTC. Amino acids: CSVVPTGGYEQYF.

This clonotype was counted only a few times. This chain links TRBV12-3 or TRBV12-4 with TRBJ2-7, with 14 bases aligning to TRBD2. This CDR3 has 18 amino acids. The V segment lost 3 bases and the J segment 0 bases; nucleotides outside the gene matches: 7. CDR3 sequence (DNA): TGTGCCAGCAGTTTGCGAGGACTAGCGGGGGGTAGCTCCTACGAGCAGTACTTC. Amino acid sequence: CASSLRGLAGGSSYEQYF.

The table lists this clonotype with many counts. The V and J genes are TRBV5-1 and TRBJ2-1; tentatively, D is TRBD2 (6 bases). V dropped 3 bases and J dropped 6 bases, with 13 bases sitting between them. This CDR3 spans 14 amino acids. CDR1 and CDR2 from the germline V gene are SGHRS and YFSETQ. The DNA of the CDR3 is TGCGCCAGCAGCTACCGGGGACTGCCCAATGAGCAGTTCTTC. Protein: CASSYRGLPNEQFF.

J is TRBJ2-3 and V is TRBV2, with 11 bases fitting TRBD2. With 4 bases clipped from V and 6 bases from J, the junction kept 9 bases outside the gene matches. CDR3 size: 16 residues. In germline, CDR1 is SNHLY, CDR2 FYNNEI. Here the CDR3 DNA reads TGTGCCAGCAGTGCCCTCCTAGCGGGAGGCGCCGATACGCAGTATTTT. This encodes CASSALLAGGADTQYF.

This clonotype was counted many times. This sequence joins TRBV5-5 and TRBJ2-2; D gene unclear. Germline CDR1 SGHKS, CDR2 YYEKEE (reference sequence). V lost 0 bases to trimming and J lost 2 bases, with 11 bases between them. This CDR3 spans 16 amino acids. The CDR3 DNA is TGTGCCAGCAGCTTGGCCGGGCAAAGAAACACCGGGGAGCTGTTTTTT. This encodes CASSLAGQRNTGELFF.

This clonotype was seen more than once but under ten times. Here the CDR3 reads CASSQTRGSGTGELFF. The CDR3 DNA is TGCGCCAGCAGCCAAACCAGGGGTTCGGGCACCGGGGAGCTGTTTTTT. This chain uses TRBV5-1 with TRBJ2-2; D is possibly TRBD1 (6 bases). The CDR3 is 16 amino acids. Between the trimmed V and J ends, which lost 4 bases and 4 bases, there was a span of 17 bases. Germline assignment: CDR1 SGHRS and CDR2 YFSETQ.

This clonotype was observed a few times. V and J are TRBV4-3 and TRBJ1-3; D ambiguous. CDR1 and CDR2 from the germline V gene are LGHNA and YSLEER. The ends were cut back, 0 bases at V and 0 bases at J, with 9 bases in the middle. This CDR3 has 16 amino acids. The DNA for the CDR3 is TGCGCCAGCAGCCAAGATTGGGTGAACTCTGGAAACACCATATATTTT. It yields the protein CASSQDWVNSGNTIYF.

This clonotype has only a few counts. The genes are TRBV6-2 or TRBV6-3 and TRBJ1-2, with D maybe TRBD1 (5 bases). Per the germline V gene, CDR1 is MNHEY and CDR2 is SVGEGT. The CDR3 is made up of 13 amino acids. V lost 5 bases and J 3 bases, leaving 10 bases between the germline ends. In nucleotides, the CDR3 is TGTGCCAGCAGTGACACCAGGGACTATGGCTACACCTTC. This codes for CASSDTRDYGYTF.

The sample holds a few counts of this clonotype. CDR3 DNA: TGTGCCAGCAGTTTCCCCCGTAGGGATGAGCAGTTCTTC. Protein sequence: CASSFPRRDEQFF. This sequence joins TRBV28 and TRBJ2-1; D call uncertain. Per germline, CDR1 MDHEN and CDR2 SYDVKM. V lost 3 bases, J lost 8 bases, and 11 bases lay in between. This CDR3 contains 13 residues.

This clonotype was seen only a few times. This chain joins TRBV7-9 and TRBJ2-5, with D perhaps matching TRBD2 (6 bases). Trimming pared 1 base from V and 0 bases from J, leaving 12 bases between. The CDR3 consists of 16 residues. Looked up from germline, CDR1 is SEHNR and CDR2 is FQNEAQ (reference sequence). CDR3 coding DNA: TGTGCCAGCAGCTTAGGGGGCGGGGTCTACCAAGAGACCCAGTACTTC. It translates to CASSLGGGVYQETQYF.

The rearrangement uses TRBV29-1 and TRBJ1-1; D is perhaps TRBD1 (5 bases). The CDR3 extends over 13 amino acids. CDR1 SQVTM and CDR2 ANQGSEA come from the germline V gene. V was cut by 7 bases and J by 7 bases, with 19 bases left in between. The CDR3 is CSANPMKQGEAFF. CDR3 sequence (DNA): TGCAGCGCCAACCCCATGAAGCAGGGTGAAGCTTTCTTT.

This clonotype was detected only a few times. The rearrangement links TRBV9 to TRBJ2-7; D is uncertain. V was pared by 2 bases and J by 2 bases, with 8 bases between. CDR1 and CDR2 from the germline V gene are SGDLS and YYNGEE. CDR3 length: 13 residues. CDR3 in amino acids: CASSVGFAYEQYF. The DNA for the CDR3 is TGTGCCAGCAGCGTCGGCTTTGCCTACGAGCAGTACTTC.

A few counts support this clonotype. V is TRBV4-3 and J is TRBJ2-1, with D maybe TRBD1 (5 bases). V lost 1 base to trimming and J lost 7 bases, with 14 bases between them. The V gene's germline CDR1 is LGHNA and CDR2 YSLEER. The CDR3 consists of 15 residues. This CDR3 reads CASSQATGKMNEQFF. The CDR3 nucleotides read TGCGCCAGCAGCCAAGCAACAGGTAAAATGAATGAGCAGTTCTTC.

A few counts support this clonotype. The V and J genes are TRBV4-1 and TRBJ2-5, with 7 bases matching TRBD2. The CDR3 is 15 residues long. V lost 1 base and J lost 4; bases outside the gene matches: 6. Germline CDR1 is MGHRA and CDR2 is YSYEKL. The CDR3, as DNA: TGCGCCAGCAGCCAAGTAGGACTAGTGGGAGAGACCCAGTACTTC. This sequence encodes CASSQVGLVGETQYF.